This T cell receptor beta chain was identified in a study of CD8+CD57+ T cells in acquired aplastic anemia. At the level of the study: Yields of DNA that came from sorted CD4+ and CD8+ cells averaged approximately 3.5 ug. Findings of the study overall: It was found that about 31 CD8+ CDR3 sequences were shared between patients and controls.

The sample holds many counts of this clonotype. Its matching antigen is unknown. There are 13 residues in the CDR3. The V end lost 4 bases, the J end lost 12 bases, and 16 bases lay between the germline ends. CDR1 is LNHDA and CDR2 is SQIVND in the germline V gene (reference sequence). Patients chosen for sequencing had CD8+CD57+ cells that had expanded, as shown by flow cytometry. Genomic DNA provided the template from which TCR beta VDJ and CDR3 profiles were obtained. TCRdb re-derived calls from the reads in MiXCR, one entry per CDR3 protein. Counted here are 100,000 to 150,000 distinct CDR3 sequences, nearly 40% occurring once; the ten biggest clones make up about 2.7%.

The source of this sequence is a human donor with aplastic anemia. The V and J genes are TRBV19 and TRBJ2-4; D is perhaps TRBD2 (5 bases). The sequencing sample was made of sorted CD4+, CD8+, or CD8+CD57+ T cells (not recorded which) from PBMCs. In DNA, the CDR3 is TGTGCCAGTAGTACAAGGACGGGATCCGATCAGTACTTC. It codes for CASSTRTGSDQYF.